This passage covers 11 T cell receptor beta chains from one sample sequenced in a study of cytomegalovirus exposure and HLA in healthy donors. Researchers ran the PCR with 60 Vbeta and 13 Jbeta primers. Repertoires were generated with immunoSEQ multiplex PCR, while TCRdb's copy carries only in-frame clones and drops some. The repertoire consists of about 170,000 clones, with about four fifths occurring once and the leading ten covering about 2%. The sample comprised PBMCs. These receptors came from a woman in her fifties or sixties in good health and CMV-seronegative.

The CDR3 DNA is TGTGCCAGCAGTGAAGAGGAGGGATCGCGAGAAGCTTTCTTT. It is translated as CASSEEEGSREAFF. The rearrangement joins TRBV25-1 to TRBJ1-1, with unresolved D. Deletions cut 2 bases from V and 8 bases from J, with 15 bases between. The CDR3 extends over 14 amino acids. Germline V gene sequence: CDR1 MGHDK, CDR2 SYGVNS.

The gene calls are TRBV6-6 and TRBJ1-6; maybe TRBD1 (5 bases). Germline CDR1 is MNHNY and CDR2 is SVGAGI (reference sequence). There are 15 residues in the CDR3. V lost 5 bases and J 4 bases, leaving 12 bases between the germline ends. CDR3 sequence: CASSGGTTYNSPLHF. DNA of the CDR3: TGTGCCAGCAGTGGGGGGACTACTTATAATTCACCCCTCCACTTT.

The chain carries TRBV5-5 and TRBJ2-1; 7 bases agree with TRBD1. V was pared by 2 bases and J by 7 bases, with 0 bases of the junction left unmatched. Germline lookup yields CDR1 SGHKS and CDR2 YYEKEE (reference sequence). The CDR3 sequence is 12 residues long. In DNA, the CDR3 is TGTGCCAGCAGCTTACAGGGGAATGAGCAGTTCTTC. Translation gives CASSLQGNEQFF.

The chain carries TRBV29-1 and TRBJ2-7; 7 nucleotides line up with TRBD2. The V segment lost 8 bases and the J segment 7 bases; nucleotides outside the gene matches: 14. Germline V gene lookup returns CDR1 SQVTM and CDR2 ANQGSEA. The CDR3 is 13 residues long. CDR3 DNA sequence: TGCAGCTTCTCGGTGGCGGGAGCGGGGGAGCAGTACTTC. It is translated as CSFSVAGAGEQYF.

The chain has TRBV18 and TRBJ1-4; 9 bases match TRBD1. This CDR3 has 14 residues. Germline V CDR1 and CDR2: KGHSH, LQKENI. After removal of 7 bases from V and 5 bases from J, the junction contained 5 bases not matched to a gene. CDR3 loop: CASFGTGLNEKLFF. CDR3 bases: TGTGCCAGCTTCGGGACAGGGCTCAATGAAAAACTGTTTTTT.

This sequence joins TRBV4-2 and TRBJ1-1; the match to TRBD1 covers 10 bases. The CDR3 consists of 17 residues. Germline-derived CDR1 and CDR2 are LGHNA and YNFKEQ. The J segment lost 0 bases and the V segment lost 1 base, leaving 5 bases of the junction unmatched. The CDR3 bases are TGTGCCAGCAGCCAAGGCGGGACAGGGGTCATGAACACTGAAGCTTTCTTT. This sequence encodes CASSQGGTGVMNTEAFF.

This clone has only a few counts. This chain links TRBV19 with TRBJ2-2, with 9 bases that match TRBD2. V shed 0 bases, J shed 1 base, and the junction held 3 bases outside the gene matches. CDR3 length: 17 amino acids. Germline V gives CDR1 LNHDA, CDR2 SQIVND (reference sequence). The CDR3 loop reads CASSIDRTSVNTGELFF. The CDR3 bases are TGTGCCAGTAGTATAGATAGGACTAGCGTGAACACCGGGGAGCTGTTTTTT. Based on the CDR3 plus reference TRBV19 and TRBJ2-2, the full variable domain is DGGITQSPKYLFRKEGQNVTLSCEQNLNHDAMYWYRQDPGQGLRLIYYSQIVNDFQKGDIAEGYSVSREKKESFPLTVTSAQKNPTAFYLCASSIDRTSVNTGELFFGEGSRLTVL.

The chain carries TRBV19 and TRBJ1-1, with D uncertain. CDR3 length: 14 residues. V lost 3 bases and J lost 3, with 11 bases in between. CDR1 LNHDA and CDR2 SQIVND come from the germline V gene (reference sequence). The CDR3 is CASSMGWRDTEAFF. As DNA, the CDR3 is TGTGCCAGTAGTATGGGGTGGAGGGACACTGAAGCTTTCTTT. Full variable domain (outside the CDR3, taken from reference TRBV19 and TRBJ1-1): DGGITQSPKYLFRKEGQNVTLSCEQNLNHDAMYWYRQDPGQGLRLIYYSQIVNDFQKGDIAEGYSVSREKKESFPLTVTSAQKNPTAFYLCASSMGWRDTEAFFGQGTRLTVV.

The chain recombines TRBV7-8 with TRBJ1-6; TRBD1 is a possible D gene (6 bases). Trimming stripped 5 bases from V and 6 bases from J, with 20 bases between. The CDR3 is made up of 17 amino acids. CDR1 is SGHVS and CDR2 is FQNEAQ in the germline V gene. This CDR3 is CASSQSGGRGVNSPLHF. The CDR3 DNA reads TGTGCCAGCAGCCAGTCTGGGGGCAGGGGTGTTAATTCACCCCTCCACTTT.

The chain employs TRBV29-1 and TRBJ2-1; 10 positions match TRBD1. Trimming cost V 6 bases and J 1 base; bases outside gene matches: 6. This CDR3 is 15 amino acids long. CDR1 and CDR2 from the germline V gene are SQVTM and ANQGSEA. CDR3 amino acids: CSVGPGQGSYNEQFF. In DNA, the CDR3 is TGCAGCGTCGGACCGGGACAGGGGTCCTACAATGAGCAGTTCTTC.

The chain uses TRBV18 and TRBJ1-2; the match to TRBD1 covers 9 bases. Germline CDR1 and CDR2: KGHSH and LQKENI. The CDR3 has 16 amino acids. Losses at the gene ends were 3 bases for V and 2 bases for J; bases not matched to a gene: 7. The chain's CDR3 is CASSPTGQGRNYGYTF. The CDR3 region has the DNA TGTGCCAGCTCACCCACCGGACAGGGGAGGAACTATGGCTACACCTTC.